The 29 T cell receptor beta chains given below trace back to one sample, sequenced in a study of Graves' ophthalmopathy and Graves' hyperthyroidism listed by TCRdb under 2018. These reads were obtained on an Illumina HiSeq 2000. For repertoire sequencing, the TCR beta CDR3 regions were amplified from RNA transcripts. The first round of RT-PCR was done with HTBI primers and the Qiagen OneStep RT-PCR kit, and was followed by a second round of multiplex PCR, then size selection and purification. The raw public data were reprocessed by TCRdb itself: fastp quality trimming at Q25, MiXCR clonotype calling, in-frame beta chains only. Here each entry gathers all rows of one CDR3 protein and keeps the most common genes and DNA. The sample records about 640,000 distinct CDR3 sequences, approximately 39% of which are singletons. Together, the top ten hold more than 2.5% of the sample. The sample comprised peripheral blood. The receptors derive from an adult man with Graves' ophthalmopathy.

The V call is TRBV10-3, the J call TRBJ1-2; D is uncertain. The V gene's germline CDR1 is ENHRY and CDR2 SYGVKD. The CDR3 sequence is 12 residues long. V dropped 4 bases and J dropped 10 bases, with 13 bases sitting between them. The CDR3 sequence is CAISVAGSVYTF. CDR3 DNA sequence: TGTGCCATCAGTGTAGCGGGGAGTGTCTACACCTTC.

This chain uses TRBV7-9 with TRBJ1-2; D is possibly TRBD1 (5 bases). Trimming shortened V by 2 bases and J by 4 bases, and 11 bases separated the two germline ends. Germline V CDR1 and CDR2: SEHNR, FQNEAQ (reference sequence). This CDR3 is 14 amino acids long. In nucleotides, the CDR3 is TGTGCCAGCAGCTTATCTGGCAGGGTCTATGGCTACACCTTC. Translating it yields CASSLSGRVYGYTF. The full variable domain, with the rest looked up from reference TRBV7-9 and TRBJ1-2, is DTGVSQNPRHKITKRGQNVTFRCDPISEHNRLYWYRQTLGQGPEFLTYFQNEAQLEKSRLLSDRFSAERPKGSFSTLEIQRTEQGDSAMYLCASSLSGRVYGYTFGSGTRLTVV.

This clonotype was seen at least ten times. The chain uses TRBV25-1 and TRBJ2-5, with 8 bases that match TRBD1. There are 15 residues in the CDR3. CDR1 and CDR2 from the germline V gene are MGHDK and SYGVNS. J lost 5 bases, V lost 4 bases, and 9 bases had no gene match. CDR3 sequence (DNA): TGTGCCAGCAGTGCCCTGGACAGGGTAAACGAGACCCAGTACTTC. Translation gives CASSALDRVNETQYF.

V gene TRBV12-5 combines with J gene TRBJ1-6; 8 bases are shared with TRBD1. CDR3 length: 15 residues. Looked up from germline, CDR1 is LGHNT and CDR2 is FRNRAP. V trimming: 2 bases; J trimming: 9 bases; junction bases outside the gene matches: 6. The CDR3 loop is CASGLSPGGTSPLHF. The CDR3 DNA sequence: TGTGCTAGTGGTTTGTCGCCAGGGGGCACTTCACCCCTCCACTTT. The full variable domain, in which reference TRBV12-5 and TRBJ1-6 provide the parts outside the CDR3, is DARVTQTPRHKVTEMGQEVTMRCQPILGHNTVFWYRQTMMQGLELLAYFRNRAPLDDSGMPKDRFSAEMPDATLATLKIQPSEPRDSAVYFCASGLSPGGTSPLHFGNGTRLTVT.

This clonotype was counted a few times. The chain carries TRBV19 and TRBJ1-2; D ambiguous. V gave up 4 bases and J gave up 8 bases, with 8 bases separating them. This CDR3 is 11 amino acids long. Germline CDR1 and CDR2: LNHDA and SQIVND (reference sequence). The CDR3 sequence: CASSREQGYTF. CDR3 in DNA: TGTGCCAGTAGTAGAGAACAGGGCTACACCTTC.

The chain has TRBV12-3 or TRBV12-4 and TRBJ2-7; 10 nucleotides align to TRBD1. With 4 bases clipped from V and 6 bases from J, the junction kept 12 bases outside the gene matches. The CDR3 runs to 16 residues. The CDR3 protein is CASSSSWTGGRAEQYF. The CDR3, as DNA: TGTGCCAGCAGTTCTTCCTGGACAGGGGGAAGGGCCGAGCAGTACTTC.

V and J are TRBV7-2 and TRBJ1-3; tentatively, D is TRBD1 (6 bases). The ends were cut back, 4 bases at V and 7 bases at J, with 8 bases in the middle. This CDR3 has 12 amino acids. Germline CDR1 is SGHTA and CDR2 is FQGNSA. The CDR3 protein is CASSSGENTIYF. The CDR3 DNA sequence: TGTGCCAGCAGCTCAGGGGAGAACACCATATATTTT. Full variable domain (outside the CDR3, taken from reference TRBV7-2 and TRBJ1-3): GAGVSQSPSNKVTEKGKDVELRCDPISGHTALYWYRQSLGQGLEFLIYFQGNSAPDKSGLPSDRFSAERTGGSVSTLTIQRTQQEDSAVYLCASSSGENTIYFGEGSWLTVV.

This clonotype was recorded many times. The chain links TRBV2 to TRBJ2-7, with D unclear. Germline-derived CDR1 and CDR2 are SNHLY and FYNNEI. Trimming took off 8 bases at V and 1 base at J, with 15 bases between the two ends. This CDR3 spans 14 amino acids. In DNA, the CDR3 is TGTGCCAGCGTCCCCGACGCTACATCCTACGAGCAGTACTTC. Residues: CASVPDATSYEQYF.

This clonotype is a singleton in its sample. This chain joins TRBV20-1 and TRBJ2-5; maybe TRBD1 (6 bases). Germline V gene lookup returns CDR1 DFQATT and CDR2 SNEGSKA (reference sequence). The V gene lost 5 bases and the J gene lost 7 bases, with 11 bases spanning the gap. The CDR3 runs 11 residues. The CDR3 spells CSAAQGGTQYF. The CDR3 DNA is TGCAGTGCTGCACAGGGCGGGACCCAGTACTTC.

This clonotype was seen many times. V is TRBV25-1 and J is TRBJ2-1; D is undetermined. With 2 bases removed from V and 4 bases from J, the gap between germline ends came to 3 bases. The CDR3 spans 12 residues. Germline CDR1 MGHDK, CDR2 SYGVNS. DNA of the CDR3: TGTGCCAGCAGTGAACAGTACAATGAGCAGTTCTTC. This translates into CASSEQYNEQFF. The variable domain in full, with the rest retrieved from reference TRBV25-1 and TRBJ2-1, is EADIYQTPRYLVIGTGKKITLECSQTMGHDKMYWYQQDPGMELHLIHYSYGVNSTEKGDLSSESTVSRIRTEHFPLTLESARPSHTSQYLCASSEQYNEQFFGPGTRLTVL.

This clonotype appeared many times. The CDR3 loop reads CAIRGPGDRGGEAFF. The CDR3 nucleotides read TGTGCCATCAGGGGGCCTGGGGACAGGGGAGGTGAAGCTTTCTTT. The V and J genes are TRBV10-3 and TRBJ1-1, with 10 bases matching TRBD1. The trim removed 6 bases at V and 7 bases at J, leaving 11 bases unmatched. Germline loops: CDR1 ENHRY, CDR2 SYGVKD. The CDR3 runs to 15 residues.

The rearrangement links TRBV20-1 to TRBJ2-5; D may be TRBD2 (6 bases). The V gene's germline CDR1 is DFQATT and CDR2 SNEGSKA (reference sequence). The V gene lost 3 bases and the J gene lost 2 bases, with 13 bases spanning the gap. The CDR3 spans 14 residues. CDR3 in amino acids: CSARASVDQETQYF. The DNA of the CDR3 is TGCAGTGCTAGGGCTAGCGTAGATCAAGAGACCCAGTACTTC.

Note on this clonotype: One junction end does not reproduce the germline sequence, and a read error may be involved. J is TRBJ1-1 and V is TRBV6-1, with TRBD1 as a possible D gene (5 bases). This CDR3 spans 11 amino acids. CDR1 is MNHNS, CDR2 SASEGT, per germline. CDR3: CAGRANTEAFF. CDR3 sequence (DNA): TGTGCCGGCAGGGCAAACACTGAAGCTTTCTTT.

The rearrangement joins TRBV9 to TRBJ2-7; TRBD1 aligns across 9 bases. V shed 3 bases, J shed 4 bases, and the junction held 2 bases outside the gene matches. Looked up from germline, CDR1 is SGDLS and CDR2 is YYNGEE. This CDR3 contains 13 residues. The CDR3 DNA sequence: TGTGCCAGCAGCGGGACAGGGGAGTACGAGCAGTACTTC. The encoded protein is CASSGTGEYEQYF.

This chain connects TRBV9 to TRBJ2-5, with D perhaps TRBD1 (5 bases). Trimming took off 4 bases at V and 14 bases at J, with 24 bases between the two ends. Germline loops: CDR1 SGDLS, CDR2 YYNGEE. The CDR3 covers 14 residues. CDR3 amino acids: CASSIGQGGMRFYF. The DNA of the CDR3 is TGTGCCAGCAGCATAGGGCAGGGTGGAATGAGGTTCTACTTC.

A few counts support this clonotype. The rearrangement uses TRBV4-3 and TRBJ1-4, with 8 bases identical to TRBD1. CDR1 is LGHNA and CDR2 is YSLEER in the germline V gene. Trimming removed 3 bases from V and 8 bases from J; junction bases left unmatched: 8. The CDR3 covers 15 residues. CDR3 in amino acids: CASSQDGTGGEKLFF. The CDR3 DNA reads TGCGCCAGCAGCCAGGATGGGACAGGAGGGGAAAAACTGTTTTTT.

The chain combines TRBV19 with TRBJ2-5; D assignment may be TRBD1 or TRBD2 (7 bases each). Trimming stripped 8 bases from V and 9 bases from J, with 22 bases between. This CDR3 is 14 amino acids long. Looked up from germline, CDR1 is LNHDA and CDR2 is SQIVND (reference sequence). The CDR3 coding sequence is TGTGCCAGTCGGCGGGGAGGGGGCGGGTGGCCCCAGTACTTC. Protein sequence: CASRRGGGGWPQYF. The full variable domain, completed using reference TRBV19 and TRBJ2-5, is DGGITQSPKYLFRKEGQNVTLSCEQNLNHDAMYWYRQDPGQGLRLIYYSQIVNDFQKGDIAEGYSVSREKKESFPLTVTSAQKNPTAFYLCASRRGGGGWPQYFGPGTRLLVL.

The V gene is TRBV2, the J gene TRBJ1-1; 7 nucleotides line up with TRBD1. The CDR3 contains 13 residues. The germline V gene has CDR1 SNHLY and CDR2 FYNNEI. J lost 4 bases, V lost 9 bases, and 8 bases had no gene match. CDR3 bases: TGTGCCAGTGAGACAGGGATGGGCACTGAAGCTTTCTTT. Translating gives CASETGMGTEAFF.

As regards this clonotype: A much larger clonotype is one base distant, so this may be a read error. The chain uses TRBV7-2 and TRBJ2-7; D gene uncertain. The CDR3 extends over 13 amino acids. Germline V gene lookup returns CDR1 SGHTA and CDR2 FQGNSA. CDR3 sequence reads: CAGSPRTTYEQYF. The CDR3 nucleotides are TGTGCCGGCAGTCCCCGGACGACGTACGAGCAGTACTTC.

The CDR3 region has the DNA TGTGCCAGCAGCCGTGGACAGGTCTCTGGGGCCAACGTCCTGACTTTC. This sequence encodes CASSRGQVSGANVLTF. J is TRBJ2-6 and V is TRBV7-9; 7 nucleotides agree with TRBD1. V lost 5 bases and J lost 0; bases outside the gene matches: 4. Germline loops: CDR1 SEHNR, CDR2 FQNEAQ (reference sequence). The CDR3 loop spans 16 amino acids.

As to this clonotype: Given a much more abundant clone one base away, this may be a read error. The J gene is TRBJ1-4, the V gene TRBV5-6; D call uncertain. CDR1 and CDR2 (germline): SGHDT, YYEEEE. With 4 bases removed from V and 4 bases from J, the gap between germline ends came to 14 bases. The CDR3 loop spans 15 amino acids. CDR3 loop: CASSQWTDLNEKLFF. The CDR3 DNA is TGTGCCAGCAGCCAGTGGACGGATCTTAATGAAAAACTGTTTTTT.

In its sample, this clonotype was seen many times. The chain carries TRBV20-1 and TRBJ1-1; 7 nucleotides align to TRBD1. The V segment lost 2 bases and the J segment 4 bases; nucleotides outside the gene matches: 19. The germline V gene encodes CDR1 DFQATT and CDR2 SNEGSKA (reference sequence). This CDR3 has 18 residues. The CDR3 loop is CSARYYRTGLESGTEAFF. The DNA for the CDR3 is TGCAGTGCTAGATACTATAGGACAGGCCTCGAATCGGGCACTGAAGCTTTCTTT.

With respect to this clonotype: This may arise from a read error, as a much more abundant clone is one base away. The gene calls are TRBV7-8 and TRBJ2-2; the D gene is possibly TRBD1 (7 bases). The CDR3 totals 16 residues. CDR1 is SGHVS, CDR2 FQNEAQ, per germline. CDR3 amino acids: CASSLRGTVNTGGLFF. The CDR3 DNA follows: TGTGCCAGCAGCTTAAGAGGGACAGTGAACACCGGGGGGCTGTTTTTT.

This clonotype was seen at least ten times. Its ends do not fully match the called genes, so a read error is possible. The chain employs TRBV12-3 or TRBV12-4 and TRBJ1-2; D is uncertain. The CDR3 runs to 13 residues. CDR3 DNA sequence: TGTGCCAGCAGTTTAAGAGAACACTATGACTACACCTTC. It yields the protein CASSLREHYDYTF.

The rearrangement uses TRBV9 and TRBJ1-5, with TRBD1 identical over 10 bases. The CDR3 is 15 amino acids. Losses at the gene ends were 4 bases for V and 5 bases for J; bases not matched to a gene: 6. Germline V gives CDR1 SGDLS, CDR2 YYNGEE. Here the CDR3 reads CASSPSTGGDQPQHF. The DNA for the CDR3 is TGTGCCAGCAGCCCTTCGACAGGGGGCGATCAGCCCCAGCATTTT.

This clonotype was picked up a small number of times. One end of the junction is discordant with germline, which a read error may explain. The chain joins TRBV5-4 to TRBJ1-4; D gene ambiguous. This CDR3 comprises 15 residues. In germline, CDR1 is SGHNT, CDR2 YYREEE (reference sequence). The CDR3 protein is CASRGLITGNEKLFF. In DNA, the CDR3 is TGCGCCAGCAGAGGTTTGATTACGGGCAATGAAAAACTGTTTTTT.

The chain combines TRBV5-4 with TRBJ2-2; 7 nucleotides agree with TRBD2. V shed 5 bases and J 1 base; nucleotides not matched to a gene: 14. This CDR3 is 18 amino acids long. Germline V CDR1 and CDR2: SGHNT, YYREEE (reference sequence). The CDR3 is CASSLASAGEWNTGELFF. For the CDR3, the DNA is TGTGCCAGCAGTCTCGCGTCGGCGGGAGAATGGAACACCGGGGAGCTGTTTTTT. The complete variable domain, with remaining parts taken from reference TRBV5-4 and TRBJ2-2, reads ETGVTQSPTHLIKTRGQQVTLRCSSQSGHNTVSWYQQALGQGPQFIFQYYREEENGRGNFPPRFSGLQFPNYSSELNVNALELDDSALYLCASSLASAGEWNTGELFFGEGSRLTVL.

This clonotype was recorded many times. This chain joins TRBV7-9 and TRBJ1-4; D gene uncertain. V was shortened by 4 bases and J by 0 bases, with 18 bases between the two germline ends. CDR3 length: 18 amino acids. Per germline, CDR1 SEHNR and CDR2 FQNEAQ (reference sequence). The CDR3 reads CASSSPKAQPTTNEKLFF. CDR3 nucleotide sequence: TGTGCCAGCAGCTCCCCTAAAGCACAGCCCACAACTAATGAAAAACTGTTTTTT. The whole variable domain, remainder taken from reference TRBV7-9 and TRBJ1-4, is DTGVSQNPRHKITKRGQNVTFRCDPISEHNRLYWYRQTLGQGPEFLTYFQNEAQLEKSRLLSDRFSAERPKGSFSTLEIQRTEQGDSAMYLCASSSPKAQPTTNEKLFFGSGTQLSVL.

The rearrangement links TRBV19 to TRBJ1-2; 9 positions agree with TRBD1. The CDR3 totals 13 residues. Germline V gene data show CDR1 as LNHDA and CDR2 as SQIVND (reference sequence). The CDR3 bases are TGTGCTAGATACGGGACAGGGAACTATGGCTACACCTTC. It translates to CARYGTGNYGYTF.